This T cell receptor beta chain was documented in a study of T cell responses to AZD1222 COVID-19 vaccine. The data were produced by immunoSEQ multiplex PCR, yet TCRdb's version contains in-frame clones alone and is incomplete. Of 100,000 to 150,000 clones listed, roughly 87% are singletons. The source of this sequence is an adult in good health. This specimen was peripheral blood, taken on day 0 of AZD1222 vaccination.

In DNA, the CDR3 is TGTGCCAGCAGCGAGACTGATTCAGCGACCCAGTACTTC. The encoded protein is CASSETDSATQYF. The V call is TRBV9, the J call TRBJ2-5; no reliable D call. Trimming shortened V by 3 bases and J by 7 bases, and 13 bases separated the two germline ends. The germline CDR1 and CDR2 sequences are SGDLS and YYNGEE. This CDR3 is built from 13 residues.